This T cell receptor beta chain emerged from a study of CD8 T cells in Susac syndrome (dated by TCRdb to between 2018 and 2021). Notes on the research overall: Among the Susac syndrome patients who were sequenced, clinically active disease was present in more than five and clinical remission was observed in roughly eight. At blood withdrawal, Susac syndrome patients were either therapy-naive, taking corticosteroids (in some cases with IVIg as well), or taking IVIg alone. Whether CD8+ T cell activation and differentiation in Susac syndrome was antigen driven was tested using repertoire sequencing. Clonality of the CD8+ T cell repertoire was compared between 11 to 12 healthy donors, approximately 14 Susac syndrome patients and about 15 multiple sclerosis patients. The paper as a whole reports these results and caveats: In the total CD8+ and CD8+ TEMRA repertoires, 15 to 20 and five Susac-specific public clones, respectively, were identified. The study acknowledged that relatively few individuals were included in the TCR sequencing and HLA analysis. Susac syndrome CD8+ repertoires showed clonal expansion, highest in CD8+ TEMRA cells and greater in clinically active than remitting patients.

As for this clonotype: Its antigen has not been determined. Per-nucleotide qualities are absent, and no much larger clonotype sits a single base away.

RNA was extracted with the RNeasy kit and roughly 0.5 to 1 ug was reverse transcribed using random hexamers. The immunoSEQ multiplex PCR assay, which covers 54 Vbeta and 13 Jbeta segments, was used to amplify TCR beta CDR3 regions. PCR amplification bias was corrected by using a synthetic template baseline for primer optimization and computational correction. On the study's bioinformatics: Reads were annotated to V, D and J genes per IMGT and analyzed with immunoSEQ Analyzer, keeping only productive sequences. Clonality was computed as one minus Shannon entropy normalized by log2 of the number of productive unique sequences. For each patient and control, public and private clones were evaluated among the 100 most prevalent clones. Susac-specific clones were defined as absent from healthy and MS cohorts, about 1,100 published viral clones and other ImmuneACCESS disease sequences. TCRdb redid the processing of the public reads, applying fastp at Q25 and MiXCR, and retained in-frame beta chains. Every entry covers one CDR3 protein and lists the most common genes and DNA from its rows. The V and J calls here are based on TCRdb, not the publication. The sample records fewer than 85,000 distinct CDR3 sequences, around 94% of which are singletons. Roughly 0.5% of the sample is taken by the ten largest.

High-throughput TCR beta sequencing profiled peripheral blood CD8+ and CD4+ T cells from healthy donors, Susac syndrome patients and multiple sclerosis patients. The Susac syndrome patients fulfilled recently defined diagnostic criteria for either definite or probable disease. Bulk CD8+ and CD4+ T cells were purified by magnetic negative isolation, whereas CD8+ TEMRA cells were enriched by FACS. Blood was drawn into EDTA tubes, processed within 24 hours, and PBMCs were isolated by density gradient centrifugation. PBMCs intended for TCR sequencing were frozen in liquid nitrogen and were later thawed in a 37 degrees C water bath. Purity of sorted or isolated CD4+, CD8+ and CD8+ TEMRA cells was at least 90%. The sequence was obtained from a human donor with Susac syndrome. Material for sequencing was CD8+ T cells from PBMCs.

DNA sequence: TGTGCCAGCAGCTTAGTAACCCCAGCTTTCTTT. Protein translation: CASSLVTPAFF. The rearranged segments are TRBV7-2 and TRBJ1-1, with no D gene named confidently. The CDR3 has 11 amino acids, counting the end cysteine and phenylalanine. The only DNA kept is the CDR3, 33 bases in frame from the first base. CDR1 SGHTA and CDR2 FQGNSA are derived from the germline V gene. V is clipped by 1 base and J by 10 bases, and the sequence between their germline boundaries is 7 bases long.